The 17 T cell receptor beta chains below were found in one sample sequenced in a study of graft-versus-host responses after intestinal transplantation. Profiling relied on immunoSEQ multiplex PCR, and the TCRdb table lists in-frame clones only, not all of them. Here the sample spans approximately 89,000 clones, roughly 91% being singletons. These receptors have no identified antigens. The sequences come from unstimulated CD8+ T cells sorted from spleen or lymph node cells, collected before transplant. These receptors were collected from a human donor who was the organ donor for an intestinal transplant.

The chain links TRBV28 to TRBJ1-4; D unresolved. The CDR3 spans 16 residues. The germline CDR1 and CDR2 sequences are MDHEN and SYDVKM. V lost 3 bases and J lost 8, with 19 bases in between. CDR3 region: CASSFPVYRSREKLFF. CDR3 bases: TGTGCCAGCAGTTTCCCCGTGTATCGGTCTAGGGAAAAACTGTTTTTT. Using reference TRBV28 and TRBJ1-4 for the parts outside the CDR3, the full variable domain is DVKVTQSSRYLVKRTGEKVFLECVQDMDHENMFWYRQDPGLGLRLIYFSYDVKMKEKGDIPEGYSVSREKKERFSLILESASTNQTSMYLCASSFPVYRSREKLFFGSGTQLSVL.

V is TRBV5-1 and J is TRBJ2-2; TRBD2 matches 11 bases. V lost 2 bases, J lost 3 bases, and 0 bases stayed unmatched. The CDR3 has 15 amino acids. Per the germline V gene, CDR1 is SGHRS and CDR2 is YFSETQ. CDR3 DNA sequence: TGCGCCAGCAGCTTTAGCGGGAGGGACACCGGGGAGCTGTTTTTT. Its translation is CASSFSGRDTGELFF.

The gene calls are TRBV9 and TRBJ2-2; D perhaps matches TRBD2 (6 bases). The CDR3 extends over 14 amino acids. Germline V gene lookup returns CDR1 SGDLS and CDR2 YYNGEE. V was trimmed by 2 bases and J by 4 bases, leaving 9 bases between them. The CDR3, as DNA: TGTGCCAGCAGCGTCGGGGGTTCCACCGGGGAGCTGTTTTTT. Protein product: CASSVGGSTGELFF.

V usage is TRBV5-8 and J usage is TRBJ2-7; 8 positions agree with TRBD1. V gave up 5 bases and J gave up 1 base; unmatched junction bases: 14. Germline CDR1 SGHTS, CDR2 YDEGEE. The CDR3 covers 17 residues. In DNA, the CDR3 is TGTGCCAGCAGTTTTTCCGAAACCGGGACAGGTTCCTACGAGCAGTACTTC. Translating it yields CASSFSETGTGSYEQYF.

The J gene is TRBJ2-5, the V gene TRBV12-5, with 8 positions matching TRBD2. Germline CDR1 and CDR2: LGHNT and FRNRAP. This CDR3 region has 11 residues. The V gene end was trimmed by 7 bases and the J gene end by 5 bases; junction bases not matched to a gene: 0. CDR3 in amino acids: CASAGGETQYF. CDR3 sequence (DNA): TGTGCTAGTGCGGGGGGGGAGACCCAGTACTTC.

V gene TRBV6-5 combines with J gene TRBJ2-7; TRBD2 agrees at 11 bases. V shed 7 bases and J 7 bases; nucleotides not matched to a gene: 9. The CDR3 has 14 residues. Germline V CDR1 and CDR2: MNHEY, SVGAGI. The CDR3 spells CASMLLAGAEEQYF. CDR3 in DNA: TGTGCCAGCATGTTACTAGCGGGAGCGGAGGAGCAGTACTTC.

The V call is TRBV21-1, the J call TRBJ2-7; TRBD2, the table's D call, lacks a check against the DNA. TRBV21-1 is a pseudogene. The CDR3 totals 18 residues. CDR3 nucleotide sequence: TGTGCCAGCCAAAGTGCCCGCCCTAGCGGGAGGGGTCCCTACGAGCAGTACTTC. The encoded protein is CASQSARPSGRGPYEQYF.

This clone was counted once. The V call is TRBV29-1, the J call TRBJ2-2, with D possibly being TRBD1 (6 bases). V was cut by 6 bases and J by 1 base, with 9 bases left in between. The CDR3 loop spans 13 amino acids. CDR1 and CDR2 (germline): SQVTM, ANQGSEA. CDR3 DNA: TGCAGCGTGATGGGACAGAACACCGGGGAGCTGTTTTTT. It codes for CSVMGQNTGELFF.

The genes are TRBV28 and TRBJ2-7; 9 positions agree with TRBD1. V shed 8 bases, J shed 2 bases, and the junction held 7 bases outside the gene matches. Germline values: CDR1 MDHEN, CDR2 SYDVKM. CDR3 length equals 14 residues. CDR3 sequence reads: CASGHRGLTYEQYF. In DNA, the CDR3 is TGTGCCAGCGGCCACAGGGGGCTTACCTACGAGCAGTACTTC.

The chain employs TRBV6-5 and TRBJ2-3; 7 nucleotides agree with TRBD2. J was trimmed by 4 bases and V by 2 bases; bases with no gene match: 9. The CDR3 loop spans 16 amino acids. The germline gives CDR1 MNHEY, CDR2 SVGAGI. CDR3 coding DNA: TGTGCCAGCAGTTACGGGGGGGAGGACCTGGCAGATACGCAGTATTTT. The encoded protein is CASSYGGEDLADTQYF.

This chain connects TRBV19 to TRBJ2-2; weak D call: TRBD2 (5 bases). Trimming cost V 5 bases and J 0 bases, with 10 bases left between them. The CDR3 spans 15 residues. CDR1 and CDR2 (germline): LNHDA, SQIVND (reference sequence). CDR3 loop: CASSPGVTNTGELFF. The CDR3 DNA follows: TGTGCCAGTAGTCCCGGGGTTACGAACACCGGGGAGCTGTTTTTT.

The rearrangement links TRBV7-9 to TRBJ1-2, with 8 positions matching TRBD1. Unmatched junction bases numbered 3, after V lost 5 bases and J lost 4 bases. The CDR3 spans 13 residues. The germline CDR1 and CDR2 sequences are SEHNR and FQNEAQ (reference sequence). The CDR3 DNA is TGTGCCAGCAGCCCGACAGGGGCCTATGGCTACACCTTC. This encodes CASSPTGAYGYTF.

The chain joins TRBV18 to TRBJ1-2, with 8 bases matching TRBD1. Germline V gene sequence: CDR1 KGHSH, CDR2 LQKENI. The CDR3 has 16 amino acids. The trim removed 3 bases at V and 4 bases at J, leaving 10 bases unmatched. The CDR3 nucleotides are TGTGCCAGCTCACCGGGACAGGACGATCTGATCTATGGCTACACCTTC. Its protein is CASSPGQDDLIYGYTF.

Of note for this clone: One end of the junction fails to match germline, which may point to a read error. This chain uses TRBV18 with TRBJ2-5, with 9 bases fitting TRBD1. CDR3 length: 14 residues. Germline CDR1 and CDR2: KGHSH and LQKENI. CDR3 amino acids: CASSRTGDQETQYF. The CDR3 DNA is TGTGCCAGCTCAAGGACAGGGGACCAGGAGACCCAGTACTTC. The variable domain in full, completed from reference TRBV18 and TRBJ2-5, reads NAGVMQNPRHLVRRRGQEARLRCSPMKGHSHVYWYRQLPEEGLKFMVYLQKENIIDESGMPKERFSAEFPKEGPSILRIQQVVRGDSAAYFCASSRTGDQETQYFGPGTRLLVL.

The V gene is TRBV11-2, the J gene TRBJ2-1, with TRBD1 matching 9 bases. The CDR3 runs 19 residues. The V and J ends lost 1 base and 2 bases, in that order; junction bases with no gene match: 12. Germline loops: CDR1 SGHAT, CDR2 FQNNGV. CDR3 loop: CASSLVGTGKPRPYNEQFF. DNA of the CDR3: TGTGCCAGCAGCTTAGTTGGGACAGGGAAGCCCCGACCCTACAATGAGCAGTTCTTC. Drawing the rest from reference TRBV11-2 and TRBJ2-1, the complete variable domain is EAGVAQSPRYKIIEKRQSVAFWCNPISGHATLYWYQQILGQGPKLLIQFQNNGVVDDSQLPKDRFSAERLKGVDSTLKIQPAKLEDSAVYLCASSLVGTGKPRPYNEQFFGPGTRLTVL.

CDR3: CASEWGGSYEQYF. CDR3 in DNA: TGTGCCAGTGAGTGGGGGGGCTCCTACGAGCAGTACTTC. The rearrangement uses TRBV28 and TRBJ2-7, with 7 nucleotides matching TRBD2. The CDR3 totals 13 residues. The V gene end was trimmed by 9 bases and the J gene end by 0 bases; junction bases not matched to a gene: 5. Germline CDR1 reads MDHEN; CDR2 reads SYDVKM.

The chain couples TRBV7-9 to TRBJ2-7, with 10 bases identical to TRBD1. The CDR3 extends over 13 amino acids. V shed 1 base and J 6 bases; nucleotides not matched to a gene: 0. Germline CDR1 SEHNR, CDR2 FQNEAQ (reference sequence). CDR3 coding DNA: TGTGCCAGCAGCTTAGGGACAGGGGGCGAGCAGTACTTC. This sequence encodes CASSLGTGGEQYF. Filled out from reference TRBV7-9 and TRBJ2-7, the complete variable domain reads DTGVSQNPRHKITKRGQNVTFRCDPISEHNRLYWYRQTLGQGPEFLTYFQNEAQLEKSRLLSDRFSAERPKGSFSTLEIQRTEQGDSAMYLCASSLGTGGEQYFGPGTRLTVT.